The next 10 T cell receptor beta chains were all read from a single sample in a study of blood T cell repertoires in COVID-19. This table comes from immunoSEQ multiplex PCR, and its TCRdb copy is limited to in-frame clones, with some not included. The data hold hundreds of thousands of clones, with roughly 84% observed a single time. Sequencing used PBMCs or T cells enriched from blood (not recorded which). All receptors derive from a woman under 40 who had recovered from COVID-19.

This chain joins TRBV19 and TRBJ2-5; TRBD2 agrees at 10 bases. V was clipped by 4 bases and J by 2 bases; unmatched bases: 4. Germline assignment: CDR1 LNHDA and CDR2 SQIVND (reference sequence). The CDR3 runs to 15 residues. CDR3 nucleotides: TGTGCCAGTAGTAAGGGACTAGCGCCACAAGAGACCCAGTACTTC. This translates into CASSKGLAPQETQYF. The whole variable domain, filled in from reference TRBV19 and TRBJ2-5, reads DGGITQSPKYLFRKEGQNVTLSCEQNLNHDAMYWYRQDPGQGLRLIYYSQIVNDFQKGDIAEGYSVSREKKESFPLTVTSAQKNPTAFYLCASSKGLAPQETQYFGPGTRLLVL.

V usage is TRBV27 and J usage is TRBJ2-3; no definite D call. CDR3 length: 15 amino acids. CDR1 and CDR2 from the germline V gene are MNHEY and SMNVEV (reference sequence). V lost 1 base and J lost 0, with 8 bases in between. This chain's CDR3 is CASSLLGSSTDTQYF. CDR3 nucleotide sequence: TGTGCCAGCAGTTTATTGGGCAGCAGCACAGATACGCAGTATTTT.

This chain links TRBV5-8 with TRBJ1-2; 7 bases match TRBD1. The length of the CDR3 is 12 residues. V trimming: 5 bases; J trimming: 4 bases; junction bases outside the gene matches: 2. Germline CDR1 SGHTS, CDR2 YDEGEE. CDR3 loop: CASRQGIYGYTF. The CDR3 bases are TGTGCCAGCAGACAGGGGATCTATGGCTACACCTTC.

The chain combines TRBV5-1 with TRBJ1-6; D possibly corresponds to TRBD1 (5 bases). Per germline, CDR1 SGHRS and CDR2 YFSETQ. The CDR3 totals 17 residues. Trimming shortened V by 1 base and J by 5 bases, and 16 bases separated the two germline ends. CDR3 amino acids: CASSLKGAGQNNSPLHF. The DNA for the CDR3 is TGCGCCAGCAGCTTGAAAGGGGCAGGGCAGAATAATTCACCCCTCCACTTT.

V gene TRBV28 combines with J gene TRBJ2-7; TRBD2 matches 11 bases. Germline V CDR1 and CDR2: MDHEN, SYDVKM. CDR3 length: 15 residues. V shed 9 bases, J shed 3 bases, and the junction held 10 bases outside the gene matches. The CDR3 here is CASTFTGLAVYEQYF. CDR3 nucleotides: TGTGCCAGTACCTTCACGGGACTAGCGGTCTACGAGCAGTACTTC.

This chain uses TRBV7-9 with TRBJ2-3; 8 nucleotides match TRBD2. In germline, CDR1 is SEHNR, CDR2 FQNEAQ (reference sequence). This CDR3 has 15 residues. Trimming took 0 bases from V and 7 from J; bases not matched to a gene: 6. The CDR3, as DNA: TGTGCCAGCAGCTTAGCAGGCTTAGCGGGGAATACGCAGTATTTT. It specifies CASSLAGLAGNTQYF.

The J gene is TRBJ2-7, the V gene TRBV28, with 11 bases identical to TRBD1. The germline CDR1 and CDR2 sequences are MDHEN and SYDVKM. This CDR3 spans 15 amino acids. Unmatched junction bases numbered 7, after V lost 5 bases and J lost 4 bases. The CDR3 protein is CASSARTGGRYEQYF. The CDR3 DNA follows: TGTGCCAGCAGTGCTCGGACAGGGGGCAGGTACGAGCAGTACTTC.

The rearrangement uses TRBV18 and TRBJ2-1; 13 bases agree with TRBD2. Germline V gene lookup returns CDR1 KGHSH and CDR2 LQKENI. V lost 3 bases, J lost 8 bases, and 10 bases stayed unmatched. The CDR3 totals 17 residues. DNA for the CDR3: TGTGCCAGCTCACCTTTCACTAGCGGGAGGGCTCCCTATGAGCAGTTCTTC. Translated, it gives CASSPFTSGRAPYEQFF.

V gene TRBV7-2 combines with J gene TRBJ2-1; no definite D call. The length of the CDR3 is 13 residues. Trimming shortened V by 1 base and J by 7 bases, and 8 bases separated the two germline ends. Per the germline V gene, CDR1 is SGHTA and CDR2 is FQGNSA. Written as DNA, the CDR3 is TGTGCCAGCAGCTTAGAAGCCGAAAATGAGCAGTTCTTC. Amino acid sequence: CASSLEAENEQFF.

J is TRBJ1-2 and V is TRBV6-5; TRBD1 might be the D (6 bases). Germline loops: CDR1 MNHEY, CDR2 SVGAGI. This CDR3 is built from 14 residues. The V end was cut by 7 bases, the J end by 4 bases, with 16 bases between. The CDR3 coding sequence is TGTGCCAGCACCCGGACAGTCTCCTCCTATGGCTACACCTTC. Translation gives CASTRTVSSYGYTF.